This passage covers 20 T cell receptor beta chains from one sample sequenced in a study of OX40 agonist ivuxolimab in advanced cancers. Sequenced by immunoSEQ multiplex PCR; TCRdb stores in-frame clones only, minus some. The sample yields 85,000 to 95,000 clones, 90% to 95% seen once. Material: CD4+ or CD8+ T cells sorted from blood, obtained in a trial of the OX40 agonist ivuxolimab. Source of these receptors: an adult with an advanced solid tumor such as melanoma, head and neck, liver or kidney cancer.

The chain links TRBV7-2 to TRBJ2-1, with 9 bases that match TRBD2. CDR1 is SGHTA, CDR2 FQGNSA, per germline. V gave up 3 bases and J gave up 9 bases; unmatched junction bases: 6. The CDR3 contains 14 residues. The CDR3 region is CASSFGTSSVEQFF. The CDR3 DNA is TGTGCCAGCAGCTTCGGGACTAGCTCGGTTGAGCAGTTCTTC.

This chain uses TRBV18 with TRBJ2-1; TRBD2 agrees at 15 bases. The trim removed 3 bases at V and 8 bases at J, leaving 8 bases unmatched. CDR1 is KGHSH, CDR2 LQKENI, per germline. CDR3 length: 17 residues. CDR3: CASSPQGTSGRKDEQFF. The CDR3 nucleotides read TGTGCCAGCTCACCCCAAGGGACTAGCGGGAGGAAAGATGAGCAGTTCTTC. Full variable domain (outside the CDR3, taken from reference TRBV18 and TRBJ2-1): NAGVMQNPRHLVRRRGQEARLRCSPMKGHSHVYWYRQLPEEGLKFMVYLQKENIIDESGMPKERFSAEFPKEGPSILRIQQVVRGDSAAYFCASSPQGTSGRKDEQFFGPGTRLTVL.

The chain is built from TRBV7-9 and TRBJ1-5; 11 nucleotides agree with TRBD1. The J segment lost 3 bases and the V segment lost 3 bases, leaving 4 bases of the junction unmatched. Germline lookup yields CDR1 SEHNR and CDR2 FQNEAQ (reference sequence). The length of the CDR3 is 16 residues. The CDR3 DNA follows: TGTGCCAGCAGCTTGTGGACAGGGGGCAACAATCAGCCCCAGCATTTT. This encodes CASSLWTGGNNQPQHF.

V usage is TRBV27 and J usage is TRBJ2-7, with 12 bases that match TRBD2. Germline V lookup: CDR1 MNHEY, CDR2 SMNVEV (reference sequence). Trimming at V came to 8 bases and at J to 0 bases, leaving 8 bases not matched to a gene. There are 16 residues in the CDR3. The CDR3 bases are TGTGCCAGCCGTAGTTGGGGACTAGCGGGCTCCTACGAGCAGTACTTC. This codes for CASRSWGLAGSYEQYF.

The chain combines TRBV5-1 with TRBJ2-7; a weak D match, TRBD2 (5 bases). Looked up from germline, CDR1 is SGHRS and CDR2 is YFSETQ. The CDR3 runs to 15 residues. V shed 4 bases and J shed 3 bases, with 17 bases lying between them. The CDR3 is CASSRSVFSGYEQYF. The CDR3 coding sequence is TGCGCCAGCAGCCGATCAGTCTTCAGCGGCTACGAGCAGTACTTC.

This rearrangement joins TRBV14 to TRBJ2-5, with 10 bases fitting TRBD2. The ends lost 1 base at V and 5 bases at J; junction bases unmatched: 7. Germline lookup yields CDR1 SGHDN and CDR2 FVKESK. The CDR3 is made up of 16 amino acids. The CDR3 reads CASSQGVLAGPETQYF. The CDR3 coding sequence is TGTGCCAGCAGCCAAGGAGTACTAGCGGGACCGGAGACCCAGTACTTC.

The genes are TRBV5-6 and TRBJ2-7, with 15 bases fitting TRBD2. The CDR3 sequence is 16 residues long. Germline V CDR1 and CDR2: SGHDT, YYEEEE. V trimming: 0 bases; J trimming: 8 bases; junction bases outside the gene matches: 6. As DNA, the CDR3 is TGTGCCAGCAGCTTGGGCCGGACTAGCGGGAGGGCCCAGCAGTACTTC. Its protein product is CASSLGRTSGRAQQYF.

The rearrangement links TRBV7-9 to TRBJ1-5; D might be TRBD1 (5 bases). Trimming removed 5 bases from V and 4 bases from J, with 18 bases in between. Germline-derived CDR1 and CDR2 are SEHNR and FQNEAQ (reference sequence). This CDR3 is built from 16 residues. CDR3 coding DNA: TGTGCCAGCAGCCCCCCTGGCTGGACACCAAATCAGCCCCAGCATTTT. This translates into CASSPPGWTPNQPQHF.

In DNA, the CDR3 is TGTGCCAGCAGCTTAGGGACTAGCGTAGGGGAGCAGTACTTC. Translating it yields CASSLGTSVGEQYF. The J gene is TRBJ2-7, the V gene TRBV7-2; 9 positions match TRBD2. Looked up from germline, CDR1 is SGHTA and CDR2 is FQGNSA. The CDR3 runs to 14 residues. V shed 1 base, J shed 7 bases, and the junction held 5 bases outside the gene matches.

On this clone: This sample includes further DNA sequences coding for the same CDR3. The chain is built from TRBV18 and TRBJ1-2, with TRBD1 identical over 10 bases. This CDR3 spans 15 amino acids. From germline, CDR1 is KGHSH and CDR2 LQKENI. With V trimmed by 6 bases and J by 1 base, 5 bases remained unmatched. The CDR3: CASSRQGAGNYGYTF. The CDR3 bases are TGTGCCAGCTCTCGACAGGGGGCGGGTAACTATGGCTACACCTTC.

The V and J genes are TRBV7-2 and TRBJ2-3; 8 nucleotides align to TRBD1. This CDR3 has 15 residues. From germline, CDR1 is SGHTA and CDR2 FQGNSA. Trimming took 7 bases from V and 4 from J; bases not matched to a gene: 10. In DNA form, the CDR3 reads TGTGCCAGCACCGTTTGGCAGGGGGCCTCAGATACGCAGTATTTT. It specifies CASTVWQGASDTQYF.

Notes on this clone: Mismatch with germline at one junction end may stem from a read error. The chain combines TRBV5-1 with TRBJ2-7; 7 nucleotides line up with TRBD1. Germline lookup yields CDR1 SGHRS and CDR2 YFSETQ. The CDR3 covers 13 residues. Written as DNA, the CDR3 is TGCGCCAGCAGCTATGTTCCGACAGGGTTCGACTTCTTC. This codes for CASSYVPTGFDFF.

This chain uses TRBV2 with TRBJ2-5; D gene uncertain. The CDR3 totals 12 residues. V was shortened by 0 bases and J by 5 bases, with 4 bases between the two germline ends. CDR1 is SNHLY and CDR2 is FYNNEI in the germline V gene. The CDR3 DNA reads TGTGCCAGCAGTGAAGCCAGGGAGACCCAGTACTTC. Translated, it gives CASSEARETQYF.

Note on this clone: Here the CDR3 omits its conserved ending phenylalanine or tryptophan, so a read error is the likely source. V usage is TRBV6-5 and J usage is TRBJ1-2; 8 bases match TRBD1. Per the germline V gene, CDR1 is MNHEY and CDR2 is SVGAGI. The CDR3 totals 13 residues. J lost 2 bases, V lost 6 bases, and 2 bases had no gene match. CDR3 DNA sequence: TGTGCCAGCAGGAGGGACAGGAACTATGGCTACACCGTC. Translation gives CASRRDRNYGYTV.

The chain recombines TRBV6-5 with TRBJ1-5; 7 bases line up with TRBD1. Trimming removed 0 bases from V and 4 bases from J; junction bases left unmatched: 0. The CDR3 totals 14 residues. Germline V gene sequence: CDR1 MNHEY, CDR2 SVGAGI. The CDR3: CASSYSTGNQPQHF. The CDR3 DNA is TGTGCCAGCAGTTACTCGACAGGGAATCAGCCCCAGCATTTT.

The chain combines TRBV29-1 with TRBJ1-2; the match to TRBD1 covers 7 bases. V lost 3 bases and J lost 5; bases outside the gene matches: 3. This CDR3 has 12 residues. CDR1 and CDR2 from the germline V gene are SQVTM and ANQGSEA. Here the CDR3 reads CSVDAGGYGYTF. CDR3 nucleotides: TGCAGCGTTGATGCAGGGGGGTATGGCTACACCTTC.

The chain combines TRBV10-3 with TRBJ2-2, with 9 bases fitting TRBD2. The J segment lost 5 bases and the V segment lost 4 bases, leaving 5 bases of the junction unmatched. CDR3 size: 15 residues. Germline CDR1 and CDR2: ENHRY and SYGVKD. The CDR3 DNA follows: TGTGCCATCAGTGCCGCGGGAGGGTTGACCGGGGAGCTGTTTTTT. Translating it yields CAISAAGGLTGELFF.

The rearrangement links TRBV18 to TRBJ1-2; unclear D gene. The germline CDR1 and CDR2 sequences are KGHSH and LQKENI. V lost 0 bases to trimming and J lost 2 bases, with 10 bases between them. The CDR3 extends over 15 amino acids. DNA for the CDR3: TGTGCCAGCTCACCACCGGCTAGACCCAACTATGGCTACACCTTC. Protein product: CASSPPARPNYGYTF.

Here the CDR3 reads CASSLGIATDTQYF. Written as DNA, the CDR3 is TGTGCCAGCAGCTTGGGGATCGCGACAGATACGCAGTATTTT. J is TRBJ2-3 and V is TRBV7-9; D unresolved. CDR1 is SEHNR, CDR2 FQNEAQ, per germline (reference sequence). The CDR3 totals 14 residues. V was cut by 3 bases and J by 3 bases, with 10 bases left in between.

The chain couples TRBV7-2 to TRBJ1-5; the match to TRBD1 covers 8 bases. V lost 1 base and J lost 7; bases outside the gene matches: 9. From germline, CDR1 is SGHTA and CDR2 FQGNSA. The CDR3 is made up of 16 amino acids. The CDR3, as DNA: TGTGCCAGCAGCTTAGTCGGACAGGGTCTAGGGCAGCCCCAGCATTTT. Its protein product is CASSLVGQGLGQPQHF. Full variable domain (outside the CDR3, taken from reference TRBV7-2 and TRBJ1-5): GAGVSQSPSNKVTEKGKDVELRCDPISGHTALYWYRQSLGQGLEFLIYFQGNSAPDKSGLPSDRFSAERTGGSVSTLTIQRTQQEDSAVYLCASSLVGQGLGQPQHFGDGTRLSIL.